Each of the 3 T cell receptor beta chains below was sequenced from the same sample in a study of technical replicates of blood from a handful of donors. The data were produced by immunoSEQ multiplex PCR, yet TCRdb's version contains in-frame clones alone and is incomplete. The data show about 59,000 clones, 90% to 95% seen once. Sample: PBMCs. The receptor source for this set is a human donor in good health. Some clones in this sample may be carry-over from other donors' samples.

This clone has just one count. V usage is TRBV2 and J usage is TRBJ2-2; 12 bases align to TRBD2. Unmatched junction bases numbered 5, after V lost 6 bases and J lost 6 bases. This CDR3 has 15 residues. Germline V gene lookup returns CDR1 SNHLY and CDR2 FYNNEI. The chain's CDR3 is CASRRTSGEAGELFF. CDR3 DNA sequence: TGTGCCAGCAGAAGGACTAGCGGGGAAGCCGGGGAGCTGTTTTTT.

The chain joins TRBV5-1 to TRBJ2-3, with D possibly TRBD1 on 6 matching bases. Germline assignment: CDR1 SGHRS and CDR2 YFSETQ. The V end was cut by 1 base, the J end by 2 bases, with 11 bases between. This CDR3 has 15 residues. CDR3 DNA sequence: TGCGCCAGCAGCTTGACAGGGTACCCCACAGATACGCAGTATTTT. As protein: CASSLTGYPTDTQYF.

The CDR3 loop is CAWGYGGNQPQHF. The CDR3 DNA follows: TGTGCCTGGGGGTATGGAGGCAATCAGCCCCAGCATTTT. V and J are TRBV30 and TRBJ1-5; D not certain. V shed 5 bases and J shed 2 bases, with 10 bases lying between them. The CDR3 has 13 residues. Germline V gene lookup returns CDR1 GTSNPN and CDR2 SVGIG (reference sequence). Using reference TRBV30 and TRBJ1-5 for the parts outside the CDR3, the full variable domain is SQTIHQWPATLVQPVGSPLSLECTVEGTSNPNLYWYRQAAGRGLQLLFYSVGIGQISSEVPQNLSASRPQDRQFILSSKKLLLSDSGFYLCAWGYGGNQPQHFGDGTRLSIL.